Shown below are 30 T cell receptor beta chains from a single sample sequenced in a study of T cells after yellow fever vaccination. TCRdb fed the 5' RACE reads into MiXCR, producing one record per CDR3 protein. The data contain fewer than 400,000 distinct CDR3 sequences, roughly 6.2% of them singletons. The sample consisted of PBMCs, taken 5 days after the yellow fever booster vaccination. The receptors come from a man aged 25 to 45 who received the YFV17D yellow fever vaccine.

This clonotype has ten or more counts. V gene TRBV20-1 combines with J gene TRBJ2-3; 7 nucleotides align to TRBD1. CDR1 DFQATT and CDR2 SNEGSKA come from the germline V gene (reference sequence). V lost 5 bases, J lost 2 bases, and 13 bases stayed unmatched. This CDR3 is 16 amino acids long. The CDR3 DNA reads TGCAGTGCTTTCCCCCACAGGGGTTGGGTCACAGATACGCAGTATTTT. Encoded protein: CSAFPHRGWVTDTQYF.

In this sample, this clonotype turned up many times. The gene calls are TRBV12-3 or TRBV12-4 and TRBJ2-6; 9 bases line up with TRBD1. The J segment lost 4 bases and the V segment lost 8 bases, leaving 12 bases of the junction unmatched. The CDR3 spans 17 residues. The CDR3 protein is CASGRTGDVSGANVLTF. The DNA of the CDR3 is TGTGCCAGCGGGAGGACAGGGGATGTATCCGGGGCCAACGTCCTGACTTTC.

This clonotype was detected only a few times. V is TRBV7-2 and J is TRBJ2-5; D might be TRBD2 (5 bases). The CDR3 sequence is 15 residues long. Germline V CDR1 and CDR2: SGHTA, FQGNSA. Trimming removed 6 bases at V and 5 bases at J, with 19 bases between. The CDR3 DNA is TGTGCCAGCAGTAAAAGATCGGGAAGGACTGAGACCCAGTACTTC. Translated, it gives CASSKRSGRTETQYF.

The chain joins TRBV27 to TRBJ2-3; no reliable D call. V shed 5 bases and J shed 4 bases, with 10 bases lying between them. The CDR3 totals 13 residues. Per the germline V gene, CDR1 is MNHEY and CDR2 is SMNVEV (reference sequence). CDR3 in DNA: TGTGCCAGCAGTCCCAAGCCCCCAGATACGCAGTATTTT. Amino acid sequence: CASSPKPPDTQYF.

V usage is TRBV3-1 and J usage is TRBJ2-7; 9 bases agree with TRBD1. This CDR3 contains 15 residues. CDR1 is LGHDT, CDR2 YNNKEL, per germline (reference sequence). After removal of 1 base from V and 6 bases from J, the junction contained 7 bases not matched to a gene. As DNA, the CDR3 is TGTGCCAGCAGCCAAGGGGGACAGGGAACGAGCGAGCAGTACTTC. Translation: CASSQGGQGTSEQYF.

The CDR3 DNA sequence: TGTGCCTGGAGTACGAACAGCAGGGTCGGCTACGAGCAGTACTTC. The encoded protein is CAWSTNSRVGYEQYF. This chain connects TRBV30 to TRBJ2-7; D is perhaps TRBD1 (5 bases). This CDR3 has 15 amino acids. The V gene's germline CDR1 is GTSNPN and CDR2 SVGIG (reference sequence). V shed 2 bases and J shed 3 bases, with 17 bases lying between them. Full variable domain (outside the CDR3, taken from reference TRBV30 and TRBJ2-7): SQTIHQWPATLVQPVGSPLSLECTVEGTSNPNLYWYRQAAGRGLQLLFYSVGIGQISSEVPQNLSASRPQDRQFILSSKKLLLSDSGFYLCAWSTNSRVGYEQYFGPGTRLTVT.

This rearrangement joins TRBV20-1 to TRBJ1-1; D ambiguous. Germline loops: CDR1 DFQATT, CDR2 SNEGSKA (reference sequence). V was clipped by 0 bases and J by 4 bases, with 12 bases between them. The CDR3 is 14 residues long. The CDR3 is CSARDYSGITEAFF. CDR3 sequence (DNA): TGCAGTGCTAGAGACTACTCCGGGATCACTGAAGCTTTCTTT.

This clonotype was detected a few times. The genes are TRBV6-1 and TRBJ1-5; D is unresolved. Germline CDR1 and CDR2: MNHNS and SASEGT. The length of the CDR3 is 13 residues. V gave up 5 bases and J gave up 2 bases, with 7 bases separating them. The CDR3 is CASSSFGNQPQHF. The CDR3 DNA sequence: TGTGCCAGCAGTAGTTTTGGCAATCAGCCCCAGCATTTT.

This clonotype came up a few times. CDR3: CASSQDQTSGGLTYEQYF. CDR3 DNA: TGCGCCAGCAGCCAAGATCAGACTAGCGGAGGCCTTACCTACGAGCAGTACTTC. The rearrangement joins TRBV4-3 to TRBJ2-7; 9 bases line up with TRBD2. Germline V gene data show CDR1 as LGHNA and CDR2 as YSLEER. This CDR3 has 18 residues. J was trimmed by 2 bases and V by 0 bases; bases with no gene match: 11.

The table lists this clonotype with a few counts. V and J are TRBV6-5 and TRBJ1-2; D not certain. The CDR3 spans 15 residues. The germline V and J ends were trimmed by 0 bases and 7 bases, with 15 bases remaining between them. From germline, CDR1 is MNHEY and CDR2 SVGAGI. The CDR3 protein is CASSYSIASVGGYTF. Here the CDR3 DNA reads TGTGCCAGCAGTTACTCGATAGCGTCGGTTGGTGGCTACACCTTC.

This clonotype occurred a few times. The rearrangement uses TRBV25-1 and TRBJ1-3; the D gene is possibly TRBD1 (5 bases). Germline CDR1 is MGHDK and CDR2 is SYGVNS. V was shortened by 8 bases and J by 0 bases, with 11 bases between the two germline ends. The CDR3 totals 14 residues. The CDR3 DNA reads as TGTGCCAGCGAGACAGCCGGCTCTGGAAACACCATATATTTT. This sequence encodes CASETAGSGNTIYF.

The chain carries TRBV9 and TRBJ1-4, with D possibly matching TRBD1 (5 bases). V was cut by 0 bases and J by 0 bases, with 18 bases left in between. The germline CDR1 and CDR2 sequences are SGDLS and YYNGEE. The CDR3 runs to 19 residues. The CDR3 bases are TGTGCCAGCAGCGTAGGCGTTAAGGGGACGGTCGCAACTAATGAAAAACTGTTTTTT. Protein: CASSVGVKGTVATNEKLFF.

This chain joins TRBV6-2 or TRBV6-3 and TRBJ2-1; 8 bases fit TRBD1. Per germline, CDR1 MNHEY and CDR2 SVGEGT. There are 14 residues in the CDR3. Trimming took 6 bases from V and 5 from J; bases not matched to a gene: 6. Here the CDR3 DNA reads TGTGCCAGCAGAACCGGGACAGGCAACAATGAGCAGTTCTTC. Its protein is CASRTGTGNNEQFF.

This clonotype appeared a few times. The chain links TRBV7-2 to TRBJ1-1, with D unresolved. V lost 5 bases, J lost 2 bases, and 12 bases lay in between. From germline, CDR1 is SGHTA and CDR2 FQGNSA. The CDR3 consists of 14 residues. This CDR3 reads CASSAWTVNTEAFF. CDR3 coding DNA: TGTGCCAGCAGCGCTTGGACGGTAAACACTGAAGCTTTCTTT.

This clonotype has just a few counts. J is TRBJ1-4 and V is TRBV20-1; 9 nucleotides match TRBD1. Germline assignment: CDR1 DFQATT and CDR2 SNEGSKA (reference sequence). The CDR3 totals 13 residues. Trimming at V came to 6 bases and at J to 6 bases, leaving 5 bases not matched to a gene. CDR3 nucleotides: TGCAGTGCACCCCGGGACAGGGATGAAAAACTGTTTTTT. Its protein product is CSAPRDRDEKLFF.

V gene TRBV7-9 combines with J gene TRBJ1-1; D is perhaps TRBD1 (5 bases). CDR1 is SEHNR, CDR2 FQNEAQ, per germline (reference sequence). V was clipped by 5 bases and J by 5 bases, with 15 bases between them. This CDR3 comprises 14 residues. CDR3 loop: CASSPTGIGTEAFF. CDR3 DNA sequence: TGTGCCAGCAGCCCTACAGGTATAGGGACTGAAGCTTTCTTT.

The sample holds many counts of this clonotype. V is TRBV5-1 and J is TRBJ2-1; 8 bases fit TRBD2. CDR1 and CDR2 from the germline V gene are SGHRS and YFSETQ. Trimming at V came to 3 bases and at J to 1 base, leaving 3 bases not matched to a gene. The CDR3 extends over 15 amino acids. CDR3 in amino acids: CASSSAGVSYNEQFF. The CDR3 DNA reads TGCGCCAGCAGCTCAGCGGGGGTATCCTACAATGAGCAGTTCTTC. The whole variable domain, filled in from reference TRBV5-1 and TRBJ2-1, reads KAGVTQTPRYLIKTRGQQVTLSCSPISGHRSVSWYQQTPGQGLQFLFEYFSETQRNKGNFPGRFSGRQFSNSRSEMNVSTLELGDSALYLCASSSAGVSYNEQFFGPGTRLTVL.

The rearrangement joins TRBV5-1 to TRBJ2-7, with D hard to call. V was pared by 0 bases and J by 7 bases, with 11 bases between. CDR1 SGHRS and CDR2 YFSETQ come from the germline V gene. The CDR3 consists of 13 residues. The CDR3 bases are TGCGCCAGCAGCTTGGTTCCAACGAGAGAGCAGTACTTC. This sequence encodes CASSLVPTREQYF.

Many counts were recorded for this clonotype. The chain has TRBV5-1 and TRBJ2-2; TRBD1 is a possible D gene (6 bases). Between the trimmed V and J ends, which lost 3 bases and 1 base, there was a span of 7 bases. CDR1 SGHRS and CDR2 YFSETQ come from the germline V gene. The CDR3 is made up of 14 amino acids. The CDR3 DNA reads as TGCGCCAGCAGCTCGACAGGGAACACCGGGGAGCTGTTTTTT. This gives the protein CASSSTGNTGELFF.

This clonotype was seen repeatedly, ten times or more. The chain employs TRBV6-5 and TRBJ2-2; a possible D gene is TRBD2 (5 bases). CDR1 and CDR2 (germline): MNHEY, SVGAGI. The V end was cut by 6 bases, the J end by 1 base, with 15 bases between. CDR3 length equals 16 residues. CDR3: CASRLERKWNTGELFF. Here the CDR3 DNA reads TGTGCCAGCAGATTAGAGCGGAAGTGGAACACCGGGGAGCTGTTTTTT.

The chain recombines TRBV11-3 with TRBJ2-3, with D possibly being TRBD1 or TRBD2 (6 bases each). The V and J ends lost 5 bases and 4 bases respectively, with 19 bases between them. Germline CDR1 is SGHNT and CDR2 is YENEEA. The CDR3 totals 16 residues. The CDR3 DNA sequence: TGTGCCAGCAGCCGAAGTGCTAGGGGGGCCTCAGATACGCAGTATTTT. Translating it yields CASSRSARGASDTQYF.

At least ten counts were recorded for this clonotype. The chain combines TRBV5-6 with TRBJ1-1; 7 bases are shared with TRBD1. This CDR3 region has 18 residues. Germline CDR1 and CDR2: SGHDT and YYEEEE. The V gene end was trimmed by 4 bases and the J gene end by 3 bases; junction bases not matched to a gene: 18. The CDR3 DNA is TGTGCCAGCAGCCAACCGACGAGGGGGCTAGGGCTCGACACTGAAGCTTTCTTT. Residues: CASSQPTRGLGLDTEAFF.

This clonotype has a handful of counts. The V call is TRBV15, the J call TRBJ1-4, with D perhaps TRBD1 (5 bases). Germline V gene data show CDR1 as LNHNV and CDR2 as YYDKDF (reference sequence). The CDR3 length is 13 residues. With 5 bases removed from V and 11 bases from J, the gap between germline ends came to 15 bases. DNA for the CDR3: TGTGCCACCAGCGACTTCGGGGAGGGGAAACTGTTTTTT. This encodes CATSDFGEGKLFF.

Ten or more counts support this clonotype. This chain connects TRBV7-2 to TRBJ2-7, with 9 bases matching TRBD1. CDR1 is SGHTA, CDR2 FQGNSA, per germline. The V gene end was trimmed by 1 base and the J gene end by 5 bases; junction bases not matched to a gene: 6. The CDR3 is made up of 15 amino acids. The CDR3 DNA is TGTGCCAGCAGCTTAGTAGGGACAGGGTTCGACGAGCAGTACTTC. Translated: CASSLVGTGFDEQYF.

This clonotype was seen a handful of times. The gene calls are TRBV3-1 and TRBJ2-5, with D possibly matching TRBD2 (5 bases). In germline, CDR1 is LGHDT, CDR2 YNNKEL (reference sequence). Trimming took off 2 bases at V and 4 bases at J, with 11 bases between the two ends. CDR3 length: 14 residues. As DNA, the CDR3 is TGTGCCAGCAGCCAAATTACGGGAACAGAGACCCAGTACTTC. As protein: CASSQITGTETQYF.

Only a few counts were recorded for this clonotype. The chain recombines TRBV20-1 with TRBJ2-7; TRBD2 aligns across 9 bases. Per germline, CDR1 DFQATT and CDR2 SNEGSKA (reference sequence). The CDR3 covers 13 residues. V was pared by 2 bases and J by 6 bases, with 5 bases of the junction left unmatched. CDR3 loop: CSARPAGGVEQYF. CDR3 bases: TGCAGTGCTAGACCCGCGGGAGGGGTCGAGCAGTACTTC.

The chain recombines TRBV19 with TRBJ2-1, with a tentative D call TRBD1 (5 bases). Germline V gene lookup returns CDR1 LNHDA and CDR2 SQIVND (reference sequence). V lost 3 bases and J 1 base, leaving 19 bases between the germline ends. There are 18 residues in the CDR3. CDR3 DNA: TGTGCCAGTAGTATTCGTGTTTCGGCAGGGTTATCCTACAATGAGCAGTTCTTC. Translated, it gives CASSIRVSAGLSYNEQFF.

This clonotype was counted at least ten times. The rearrangement links TRBV7-9 to TRBJ2-3; perhaps TRBD2 as D (6 bases). From germline, CDR1 is SEHNR and CDR2 FQNEAQ (reference sequence). V was trimmed by 7 bases and J by 0 bases, leaving 14 bases between them. This CDR3 spans 15 amino acids. For the CDR3, the DNA is TGTGCCAGCATATCACTGGCGGGGAGCACAGATACGCAGTATTTT. Its translation: CASISLAGSTDTQYF.

This clonotype came up many times. This sequence joins TRBV7-2 and TRBJ2-5; D is perhaps TRBD2 (5 bases). Trimming stripped 5 bases from V and 4 bases from J, with 8 bases between. This CDR3 region has 12 residues. Germline-derived CDR1 and CDR2 are SGHTA and FQGNSA. DNA for the CDR3: TGTGCCAGCAGCGAGGGATTAGAGACCCAGTACTTC. This sequence encodes CASSEGLETQYF.

In its sample, this clonotype was seen many times. This rearrangement joins TRBV20-1 to TRBJ2-7, with D tentatively TRBD1 or TRBD2 (5 bases each). The CDR3 totals 14 residues. V lost 6 bases, J lost 0 bases, and 15 bases lay in between. Germline lookup yields CDR1 DFQATT and CDR2 SNEGSKA (reference sequence). For the CDR3, the DNA is TGCAGTGCCCATCACCCGGGGCCCTCCTACGAGCAGTACTTC. The encoded protein is CSAHHPGPSYEQYF.